This entry is about one T cell receptor beta chain. The data were taken from a study of blood T cell repertoires in COVID-19. Overall study context: Sources were T cells, B-cell-depleted T cells, or PBMCs; the material itself was cDNA or gDNA.

The V end lost 0 bases, the J end lost 1 base, and 5 bases lay between the germline ends. This CDR3 contains 14 residues. Germline V gene lookup returns CDR1 SGHDT and CDR2 YYEEEE. Seattle patients were enrolled during active infection and followed longitudinally. Original analysis: For nucleated cells, counts were estimated from reference gene primer amplification. The method was immunoSEQ multiplex PCR; TCRdb's version includes in-frame clones alone and lacks a portion of them. The DNA was the basis for D and trimming; V, J and clone size are from that table. The table has some 160,000 clones, around four fifths seen once; the top ten hold about 8.8%.

Input material: peripheral blood. The clonotype originates from a woman older than 75 with COVID-19, enrolled during active disease. The V gene is TRBV5-6, the J gene TRBJ1-5; D gene ambiguous. CDR3 amino acids: CASSLGLSNQPQHF. The CDR3 DNA follows: TGTGCCAGCAGCTTGGGACTGAGCAATCAGCCCCAGCATTTT.